One sample yielded the 15 T cell receptor beta chains listed below, sequenced in a study of T cell responses to AZD1222 COVID-19 vaccine listed by TCRdb under 2021. Library construction relied on the immunoSEQ multiplex PCR assay. The table was pulled from immuneACCESS by TCRdb, which kept in-frame rearrangements only. Such tables lose some clones; where checked, under half of the loss comes from unresolved V genes, and the rest has no known cause. The sample records tens of thousands of clones, over 70% of which are singletons. The ten biggest clones cover approximately 4% of the sample. Taken with the paper, the label for time point translates to: baseline before first vaccination. Sequencing was performed on peripheral blood, taken on day 0 of AZD1222 vaccination. The source is an adult in good health.

This clone was picked up a small number of times. The rearrangement uses TRBV18 and TRBJ2-3; a weak D match, TRBD1 (5 bases). Germline CDR1 KGHSH, CDR2 LQKENI. CDR3 length: 12 amino acids. Trimming shortened V by 2 bases and J by 6 bases, and 6 bases separated the two germline ends. The CDR3 loop reads CASSPNRDTQYF. Here the CDR3 DNA reads TGTGCCAGCTCACCAAACAGGGATACGCAGTATTTT. Filled out from reference TRBV18 and TRBJ2-3, the complete variable domain reads NAGVMQNPRHLVRRRGQEARLRCSPMKGHSHVYWYRQLPEEGLKFMVYLQKENIIDESGMPKERFSAEFPKEGPSILRIQQVVRGDSAAYFCASSPNRDTQYFGPGTRLTVL.

V usage is TRBV19 and J usage is TRBJ2-3; D perhaps matches TRBD2 (6 bases). The V and J ends lost 6 bases and 8 bases respectively, with 9 bases between them. Germline V lookup: CDR1 LNHDA, CDR2 SQIVND (reference sequence). CDR3 length: 11 amino acids. The CDR3 loop is CASREGGTQYF. CDR3 DNA sequence: TGTGCCAGTAGGGAGGGTGGTACGCAGTATTTT.

The V call is TRBV7-7, the J call TRBJ1-1; no reliable D call. The germline V and J ends were trimmed by 5 bases and 3 bases, with 10 bases remaining between them. This CDR3 contains 13 residues. Looked up from germline, CDR1 is SSHAT and CDR2 is FNYEAQ (reference sequence). The chain's CDR3 is CASSRERDTEAFF. The CDR3 bases are TGTGCCAGCAGCCGGGAGAGGGACACTGAAGCTTTCTTT.

V is TRBV14 and J is TRBJ1-2, with D uncertain. V was shortened by 2 bases and J by 10 bases, with 14 bases between the two germline ends. Germline V gene data show CDR1 as SGHDN and CDR2 as FVKESK. This CDR3 has 13 amino acids. CDR3 bases: TGTGCCAGCAGCCAAAATCCCGGGAATGCCTACACCTTC. Translating it yields CASSQNPGNAYTF.

The genes are TRBV11-3 and TRBJ1-2; 9 bases fit TRBD1. The ends lost 2 bases at V and 4 bases at J; junction bases unmatched: 20. Germline values: CDR1 SGHNT, CDR2 YENEEA. The CDR3 length is 20 residues. The CDR3 here is CASSLRGRDRVFRLPYGYTF. For the CDR3, the DNA is TGTGCCAGCAGCTTAAGAGGCCGGGACAGGGTCTTCCGACTACCCTATGGCTACACCTTC.

The CDR3 nucleotides are TGTGCCAGCCCCCACGGTAGCGGGAACACCGGGGAGCTGTTTTTT. It is translated as CASPHGSGNTGELFF. This chain links TRBV27 with TRBJ2-2; weak D call: TRBD2 (6 bases). The germline CDR1 and CDR2 sequences are MNHEY and SMNVEV (reference sequence). V lost 8 bases and J 1 base, leaving 14 bases between the germline ends. The CDR3 sequence is 15 residues long.

The chain carries TRBV28 and TRBJ2-5; a possible D gene is TRBD1 (5 bases). The CDR3 loop spans 16 amino acids. V lost 2 bases to trimming and J lost 4 bases, with 17 bases between them. Looked up from germline, CDR1 is MDHEN and CDR2 is SYDVKM. CDR3 residues: CASSLKVGAFAETQYF. The CDR3 coding sequence is TGTGCCAGCAGTTTAAAGGTTGGGGCATTCGCAGAGACCCAGTACTTC.

This sequence joins TRBV27 and TRBJ1-5, with D possibly being TRBD1 (5 bases). V shed 6 bases and J shed 0 bases, with 18 bases lying between them. This CDR3 contains 17 residues. The germline V gene has CDR1 MNHEY and CDR2 SMNVEV (reference sequence). In DNA form, the CDR3 reads TGTGCCAGCAGACCCTGGAGGCCAGGGAATAGCAATCAGCCCCAGCATTTT. Translating it yields CASRPWRPGNSNQPQHF.

The V and J genes are TRBV6-6 and TRBJ2-7, with 7 nucleotides matching TRBD1. The V segment lost 6 bases and the J segment 0 bases; nucleotides outside the gene matches: 5. Germline-derived CDR1 and CDR2 are MNHNY and SVGAGI (reference sequence). The CDR3 runs to 14 residues. CDR3 sequence (DNA): TGTGCCAGCAGAGCCGGGACAGCCTCCTACGAGCAGTACTTC. Residues: CASRAGTASYEQYF.

This clone came up once. This CDR3 is CASSQDGGRGNYEQYF. In nucleotides, the CDR3 is TGCGCCAGCAGCCAAGACGGCGGCAGGGGAAACTACGAGCAGTACTTC. This rearrangement joins TRBV4-3 to TRBJ2-7, with D perhaps matching TRBD1 (6 bases). CDR3 length equals 16 residues. V lost 0 bases and J lost 3, with 15 bases in between. CDR1 is LGHNA and CDR2 is YSLEER in the germline V gene.

The chain combines TRBV3-1 (or the pseudogene TRBV3-2) with TRBJ1-4; no firm D call. The CDR3 length is 16 residues. Between the trimmed V and J ends, which lost 2 bases and 8 bases, there was a span of 18 bases. Germline loops: CDR1 LGHDT, CDR2 YNNKEL (reference sequence). CDR3 loop: CASSQNPPELSEKLFF. For the CDR3, the DNA is TGTGCCAGCAGCCAAAACCCGCCTGAGCTTTCCGAAAAACTGTTTTTT.

The rearrangement uses TRBV19 and TRBJ1-4; 7 nucleotides line up with TRBD1. V was pared by 5 bases and J by 8 bases, with 14 bases of the junction left unmatched. The CDR3 is 16 residues long. Germline V CDR1 and CDR2: LNHDA, SQIVND (reference sequence). The CDR3 spells CASSPLWTGPREKLFF. CDR3 nucleotides: TGTGCCAGTAGTCCGCTGTGGACAGGCCCCCGGGAAAAACTGTTTTTT. The entire variable domain, with the rest obtained from reference TRBV19 and TRBJ1-4, is as follows: DGGITQSPKYLFRKEGQNVTLSCEQNLNHDAMYWYRQDPGQGLRLIYYSQIVNDFQKGDIAEGYSVSREKKESFPLTVTSAQKNPTAFYLCASSPLWTGPREKLFFGSGTQLSVL.

The genes are TRBV28 and TRBJ2-5; tentative D call: TRBD2 (6 bases). The length of the CDR3 is 15 residues. From germline, CDR1 is MDHEN and CDR2 SYDVKM. The V end was cut by 5 bases, the J end by 3 bases, with 16 bases between. CDR3 bases: TGTGCCAGCAGTCCCCGCCGGGACTTAAAAGAGACCCAGTACTTC. This translates into CASSPRRDLKETQYF.

The chain employs TRBV6-5 and TRBJ2-7, with D possibly being TRBD2 (6 bases). Trimming removed 6 bases at V and 2 bases at J, with 17 bases between. Per the germline V gene, CDR1 is MNHEY and CDR2 is SVGAGI. There are 15 residues in the CDR3. In DNA form, the CDR3 reads TGTGCCAGCAGCCGAGAACCGGGGGAGGCCTACGAGCAGTACTTC. Its protein product is CASSREPGEAYEQYF.

The chain couples TRBV4-3 to TRBJ2-7, with 7 bases matching TRBD2. Germline CDR1 and CDR2: LGHNA and YSLEER. The V gene end was trimmed by 0 bases and the J gene end by 3 bases; junction bases not matched to a gene: 5. The CDR3 spans 15 residues. The chain's CDR3 is CASSQEVTSFYEQYF. The CDR3 nucleotides are TGCGCCAGCAGCCAAGAGGTGACTAGCTTCTACGAGCAGTACTTC.